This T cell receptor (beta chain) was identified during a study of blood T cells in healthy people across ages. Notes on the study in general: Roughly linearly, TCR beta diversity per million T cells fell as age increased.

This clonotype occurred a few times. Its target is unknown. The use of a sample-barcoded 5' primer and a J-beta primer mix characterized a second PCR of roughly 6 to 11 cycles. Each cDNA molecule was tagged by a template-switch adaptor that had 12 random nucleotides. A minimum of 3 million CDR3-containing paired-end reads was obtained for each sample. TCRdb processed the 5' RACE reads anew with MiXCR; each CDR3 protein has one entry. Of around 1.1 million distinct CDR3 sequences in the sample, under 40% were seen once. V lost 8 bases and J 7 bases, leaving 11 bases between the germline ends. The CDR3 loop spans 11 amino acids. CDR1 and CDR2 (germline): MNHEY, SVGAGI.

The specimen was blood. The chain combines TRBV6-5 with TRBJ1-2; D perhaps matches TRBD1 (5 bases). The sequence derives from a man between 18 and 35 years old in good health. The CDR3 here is CASFRDGGYTF. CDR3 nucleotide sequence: TGTGCCAGCTTTAGGGACGGTGGCTACACCTTC.